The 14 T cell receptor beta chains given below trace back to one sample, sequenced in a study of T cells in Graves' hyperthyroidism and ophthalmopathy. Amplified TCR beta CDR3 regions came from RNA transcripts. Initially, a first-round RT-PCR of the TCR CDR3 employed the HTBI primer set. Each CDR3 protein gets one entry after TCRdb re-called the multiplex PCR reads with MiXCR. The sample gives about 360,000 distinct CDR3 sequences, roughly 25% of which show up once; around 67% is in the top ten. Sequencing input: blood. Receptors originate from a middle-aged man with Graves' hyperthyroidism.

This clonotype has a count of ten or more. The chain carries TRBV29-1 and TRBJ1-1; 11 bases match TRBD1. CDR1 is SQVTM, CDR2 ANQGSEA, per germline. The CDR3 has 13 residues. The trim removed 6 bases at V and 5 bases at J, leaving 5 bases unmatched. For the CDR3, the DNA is TGCAGCGTCGGGACAGGGGGACGTACTGAAGCTTTCTTT. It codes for CSVGTGGRTEAFF.

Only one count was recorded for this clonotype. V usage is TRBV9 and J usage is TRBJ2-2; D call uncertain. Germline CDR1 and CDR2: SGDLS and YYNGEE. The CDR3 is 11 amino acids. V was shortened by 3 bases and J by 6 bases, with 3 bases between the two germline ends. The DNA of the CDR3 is TGTGCCAGCAGCGCGGCCGGGGAGCTGTTTTTT. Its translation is CASSAAGELFF.

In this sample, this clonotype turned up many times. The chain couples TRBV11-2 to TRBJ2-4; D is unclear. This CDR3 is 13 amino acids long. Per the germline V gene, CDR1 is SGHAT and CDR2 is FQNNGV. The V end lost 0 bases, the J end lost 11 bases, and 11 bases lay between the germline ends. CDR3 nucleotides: TGTGCCAGCAGCTTAGATGTAAGACCAGTTCAGTACTTC. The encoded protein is CASSLDVRPVQYF.

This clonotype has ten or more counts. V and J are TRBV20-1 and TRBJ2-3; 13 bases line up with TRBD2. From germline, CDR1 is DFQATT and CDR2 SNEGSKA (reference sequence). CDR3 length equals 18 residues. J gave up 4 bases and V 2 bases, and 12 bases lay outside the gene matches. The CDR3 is CSARRTSGSGVTADTQYF. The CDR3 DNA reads TGCAGTGCTAGAAGGACTAGCGGGAGCGGAGTTACCGCAGATACGCAGTATTTT.

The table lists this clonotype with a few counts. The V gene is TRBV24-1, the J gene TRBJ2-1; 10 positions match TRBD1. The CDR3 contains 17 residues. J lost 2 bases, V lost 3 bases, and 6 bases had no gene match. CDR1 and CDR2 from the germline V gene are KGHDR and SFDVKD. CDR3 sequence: CATSDAQGQGTYNEQFF. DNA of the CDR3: TGTGCCACCAGTGATGCCCAGGGACAGGGGACCTACAATGAGCAGTTCTTC.

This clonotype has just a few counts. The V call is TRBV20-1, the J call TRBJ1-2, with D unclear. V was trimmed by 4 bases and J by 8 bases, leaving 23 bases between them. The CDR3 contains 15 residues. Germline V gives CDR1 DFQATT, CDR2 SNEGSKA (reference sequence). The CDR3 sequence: CSATLLSGESRGYTF. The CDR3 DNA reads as TGCAGTGCTACTCTCCTGAGCGGAGAGTCCAGGGGCTACACCTTC.

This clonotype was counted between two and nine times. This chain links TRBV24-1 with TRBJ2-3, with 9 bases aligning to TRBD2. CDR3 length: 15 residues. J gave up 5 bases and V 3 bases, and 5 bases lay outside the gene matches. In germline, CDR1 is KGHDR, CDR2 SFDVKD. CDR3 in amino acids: CATSDLSGRIDTQYF. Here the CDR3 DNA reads TGTGCCACCAGTGATCTTAGCGGGAGAATAGATACGCAGTATTTT.

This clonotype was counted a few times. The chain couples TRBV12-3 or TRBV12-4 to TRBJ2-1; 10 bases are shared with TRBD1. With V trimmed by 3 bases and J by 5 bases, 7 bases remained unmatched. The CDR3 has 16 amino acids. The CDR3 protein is CASSLTGTGADNEQFF. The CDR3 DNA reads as TGTGCCAGCAGTTTGACTGGGACAGGGGCGGACAATGAGCAGTTCTTC.

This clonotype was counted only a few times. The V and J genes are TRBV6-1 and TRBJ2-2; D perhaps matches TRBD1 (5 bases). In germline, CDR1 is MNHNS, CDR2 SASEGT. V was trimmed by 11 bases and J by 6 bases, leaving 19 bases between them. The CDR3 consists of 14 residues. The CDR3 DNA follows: TGTGCCTCCTCAGGGATCCACATTTCCGGGGAGCTGTTTTTT. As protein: CASSGIHISGELFF.

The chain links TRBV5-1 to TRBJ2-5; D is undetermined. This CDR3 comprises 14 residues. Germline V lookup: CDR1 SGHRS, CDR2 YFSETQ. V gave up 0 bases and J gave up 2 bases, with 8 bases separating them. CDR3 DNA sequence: TGCGCCAGCAGCTTGGAGACCACGCAAGAGACCCAGTACTTC. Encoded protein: CASSLETTQETQYF.

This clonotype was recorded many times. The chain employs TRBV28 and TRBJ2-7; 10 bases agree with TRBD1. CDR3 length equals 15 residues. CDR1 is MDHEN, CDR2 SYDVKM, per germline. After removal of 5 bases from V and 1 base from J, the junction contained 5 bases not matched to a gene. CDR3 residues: CASSPGTGVSYEQYF. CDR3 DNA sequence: TGTGCCAGCAGTCCCGGGACAGGGGTTTCCTACGAGCAGTACTTC.

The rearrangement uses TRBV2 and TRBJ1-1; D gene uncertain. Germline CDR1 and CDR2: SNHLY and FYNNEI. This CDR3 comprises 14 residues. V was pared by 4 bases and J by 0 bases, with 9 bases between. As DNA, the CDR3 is TGTGCCAGCAGTGGCGGGTGGGTGAACACTGAAGCTTTCTTT. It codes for CASSGGWVNTEAFF.

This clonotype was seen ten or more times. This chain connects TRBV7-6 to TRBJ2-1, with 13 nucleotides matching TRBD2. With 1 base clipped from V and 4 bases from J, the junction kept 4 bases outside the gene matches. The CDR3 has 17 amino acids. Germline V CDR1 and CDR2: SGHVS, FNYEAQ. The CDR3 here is CASSLEGTSGKYNEQFF. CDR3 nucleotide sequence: TGTGCCAGCAGCTTAGAAGGGACTAGCGGGAAATACAATGAGCAGTTCTTC.

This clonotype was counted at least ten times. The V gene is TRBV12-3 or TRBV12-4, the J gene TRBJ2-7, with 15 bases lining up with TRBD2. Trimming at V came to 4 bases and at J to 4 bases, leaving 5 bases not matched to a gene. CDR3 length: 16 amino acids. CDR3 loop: CASSSRTSGRVYEQYF. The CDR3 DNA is TGTGCCAGCAGTTCGAGGACTAGCGGGAGGGTTTACGAGCAGTACTTC.